This T cell receptor beta chain came from a study of blood T cell repertoires in COVID-19. V shed 9 bases and J 0 bases; nucleotides not matched to a gene: 6. This CDR3 comprises 15 residues. The assay was immunoSEQ multiplex PCR, and TCRdb's table has in-frame clones only and misses some. The sample records 100,000 to 150,000 clones, almost 90% being singletons. This sequence joins TRBV5-3 and TRBJ2-1, with 10 bases aligning to TRBD2. TRBV5-3 is an open reading frame whose function is uncertain. Sequencing was carried out using peripheral blood. The receptor comes from a woman in her forties or fifties with active or convalescent COVID-19. CDR3 residues: CATWTSGFSYNEQFF. The CDR3 DNA sequence: TGTGCCACCTGGACTAGCGGTTTCTCCTACAATGAGCAGTTCTTC.